Listed below are T cell receptor beta chains from one sample, sequenced in a study of CD8 T cells in ankylosing spondylitis. TCRdb itself ran the 5' RACE reads through MiXCR, one entry per CDR3 protein. The sample lists about 52,000 distinct CDR3 sequences; 6.5% to 8% were seen once. Sequenced: blood, either unsorted or a sorted T cell fraction (not recorded which). All receptors come from a female donor with ankylosing spondylitis or in good health (not recorded which). The CDR3 runs from the conserved cysteine through the conserved F or W. A D gene is named only where the DNA matches it firmly. Expanded clones get a size class; other rows say once, few or many, or leave the size out.

V gene	D gene	J gene	clone size	CDR3 protein	CDR3 DNA
TRBV23-1	NA	TRBJ2-5	many	CASSQSVPELGETQYF	TGCGCCAGCAGTCAATCCGTGCCAGAACTGGGGGAGACCCAGTACTTC
TRBV7-8	TRBD1	TRBJ2-7	NA	CASSFLQGSYEQYF	TGTGCCAGCAGCTTTCTACAGGGGAGTTACGAGCAGTACTTC
TRBV5-1	NA	TRBJ2-7	many	CASSLEGDSYEQYF	TGCGCCAGCAGCTTGGAGGGGGACTCCTACGAGCAGTACTTC
TRBV20-1	NA	TRBJ1-1	many	CSATLRMNTEAFF	TGCAGTGCTACTTTGCGAATGAACACTGAAGCTTTCTTT
TRBV27	NA	TRBJ1-1	many	CASSLSGAPATEAFF	TGTGCCAGCAGTTTATCGGGGGCCCCGGCAACTGAAGCTTTCTTT
TRBV29-1	NA	TRBJ1-2	many	CSVEEPGSYGYTF	TGCAGCGTTGAAGAGCCGGGGAGCTATGGCTACACCTTC
TRBV5-1	TRBD1	TRBJ1-5	many	CASSLEGQGGQPQHF	TGCGCCAGCAGCTTGGAGGGACAGGGGGGTCAGCCCCAGCATTTT
TRBV20-1	NA	TRBJ1-4	many	CSARERTFNEKLFF	TGCAGTGCTAGAGAGAGAACTTTTAATGAAAAACTGTTTTTT
TRBV29-1	TRBD1	TRBJ1-2	many	CSAPWTGHGYTF	TGCAGCGCACCGTGGACAGGGCATGGCTACACCTTC
TRBV5-1	NA	TRBJ2-3	many	CASSLGETQGDTQYF	TGCGCCAGCAGCTTAGGGGAGACCCAAGGAGATACGCAGTATTTT
TRBV12-3/TRBV12-4	NA	TRBJ2-5	NA	CASSFAGPVETQYF	TGTGCCAGCAGTTTCGCGGGACCTGTGGAGACCCAGTACTTC
TRBV5-1	NA	TRBJ2-7	many	CASSLSQTYSYEQYF	TGCGCCAGCAGCTTGAGCCAGACTTACTCCTACGAGCAGTACTTC
TRBV20-1	TRBD1	TRBJ1-6	many	CSARAGQGSNSPLHF	TGCAGTGCTAGAGCCGGACAGGGCAGTAATTCACCCCTCCACTTT
TRBV10-3	NA	TRBJ2-5	many	CAISDPFKTTETQYF	TGTGCCATCAGTGATCCCTTTAAGACCACGGAGACCCAGTACTTC
TRBV11-2	NA	TRBJ2-7	NA	CASSLEGIKHF	TGTGCCAGCAGCTTAGAGGGGATAAAACACTTC
TRBV5-5	NA	TRBJ2-2	many	CASTRDRMNTGELFF	TGTGCCAGCACCAGAGACAGGATGAACACCGGGGAGCTGTTTTTT
TRBV7-9	NA	TRBJ2-1	few	CASRPEQAYNEQFF	TGTGCCAGCAGACCCGAGCAGGCCTACAATGAGCAGTTCTTC
TRBV7-7	NA	TRBJ2-3	many	CASSFPGTDTQYF	TGTGCTAGCAGCTTTCCGGGAACAGATACGCAGTATTTT
TRBV7-9	NA	TRBJ2-3	many	CASSLGQRGLSTDTQYF	TGTGCCAGCAGCTTAGGACAAAGGGGCTTGAGCACAGATACGCAGTATTTT
TRBV6-1	NA	TRBJ2-1	many	CASSRQVGVDEQFF	TGTGCCAGCAGCCGACAGGTTGGGGTGGATGAGCAGTTCTTC
TRBV11-2	NA	TRBJ1-1	many	CASSLDGTGKAFF	TGTGCCAGCAGCTTAGATGGAACAGGAAAGGCTTTCTTT
TRBV7-2	NA	TRBJ2-3	NA	CASGPGQSTDTQYF	TGTGCCAGCGGTCCGGGACAAAGCACAGATACGCAGTATTTT
TRBV28	TRBD1	TRBJ2-4	NA	CASRSDRAAQYF	TGTGCCAGCAGATCTGACAGGGCCGCTCAGTACTTC
TRBV28	TRBD2	TRBJ2-3	many	CASNPASGGEDTQYF	TGTGCCAGCAATCCAGCTAGCGGGGGTGAGGATACGCAGTATTTT
TRBV20-1	TRBD1	TRBJ2-2	many	CSATRGGSTGELFF	TGCAGTGCTACGAGAGGGGGCAGCACCGGGGAGCTGTTTTTT
TRBV29-1	NA	TRBJ1-3	NA	CSVAGSGTTIYF	TGCAGCGTTGCTGGCTCTGGAACCACCATATATTTT
TRBV20-1	NA	TRBJ1-5	few	CSARDRKRSGEQPQHF	TGCAGTGCTAGAGATCGTAAGAGGTCGGGCGAACAGCCCCAGCATTTT
TRBV12-3/TRBV12-4	TRBD1	TRBJ2-7	many	CASSLRQGAHEQYF	TGTGCCAGCAGTTTGCGGCAGGGGGCCCACGAGCAGTACTTC
TRBV30	NA	TRBJ1-1	many	CAWKEGLWQAFF	TGTGCCTGGAAGGAGGGACTCTGGCAAGCTTTCTTT
TRBV5-1	TRBD2	TRBJ2-2	many	CASSPGTREDTGELFF	TGCGCCAGCAGCCCCGGGACTAGAGAGGACACCGGGGAGCTGTTTTTT
TRBV5-1	TRBD1	TRBJ2-1	many	CASSSARQGSYNEQFF	TGCGCCAGCAGCTCTGCTCGACAGGGGTCCTACAATGAGCAGTTCTTC
TRBV10-2	NA	TRBJ1-2	NA	CASSGQGAYGYTF	TGCGCCAGCAGTGGGCAGGGAGCCTATGGCTACACCTTC
TRBV5-1	TRBD1	TRBJ2-1	few	CASSTGQGAYNEQFF	TGCGCCAGCAGCACAGGACAGGGGGCCTACAATGAGCAGTTCTTC
TRBV5-1	NA	TRBJ2-1	many	CASSLQGDEQFF	TGCGCCAGCAGCTTACAGGGAGATGAGCAGTTCTTC
TRBV5-1	NA	TRBJ1-1	many	CASEPGTVGTEAFF	TGCGCCAGCGAGCCAGGGACGGTGGGAACTGAAGCTTTCTTT
TRBV14	NA	TRBJ1-2	many	CASSQEPLTGSYTF	TGTGCCAGCAGCCAAGAGCCCCTCACCGGGAGCTACACCTTC
TRBV20-1	NA	TRBJ2-7	many	CSARGWAGELRNYEQYF	TGCAGTGCTAGAGGGTGGGCCGGGGAGCTAAGAAACTACGAGCAGTACTTC
TRBV5-1	NA	TRBJ2-2	many	CASSPRGLTNTGELFF	TGCGCCAGCAGCCCCAGGGGACTGACGAACACCGGGGAGCTGTTTTTT
TRBV12-3/TRBV12-4	TRBD2	TRBJ2-2	many	CASSSQRGAGELFF	TGTGCCAGCAGTTCACAACGGGGGGCCGGGGAGCTGTTTTTT
TRBV5-1	NA	TRBJ2-4	many	CASSLVGGKNIQYF	TGCGCCAGCAGCCTCGTCGGGGGTAAAAACATTCAGTACTTC
TRBV5-1	NA	TRBJ2-5	many	CASSLDGGLRETQYF	TGCGCCAGCAGCTTGGATGGGGGGCTGAGGGAGACCCAGTACTTC
TRBV12-3/TRBV12-4	NA	TRBJ1-1	many	CASSFYGGRVDLGAFF	TGTGCCAGCAGTTTCTACGGGGGGCGAGTGGACCTCGGAGCTTTCTTT